The 10 T cell receptor beta chains below come from one sample, sequenced in a study of T cell responses to AZD1222 COVID-19 vaccine. Clones were read by immunoSEQ multiplex PCR, and TCRdb kept only the in-frame ones, dropping some. Altogether some 130,000 clones are present, roughly nine tenths being singletons, with the ten largest covering approximately 3%. Material: peripheral blood, obtained on day 0 of AZD1222 vaccination. The origin of the receptors is an adult in good health.

J is TRBJ1-2 and V is TRBV5-1, with D unclear. The CDR3 contains 15 residues. Trimming cost V 4 bases and J 0 bases, with 13 bases left between them. CDR1 and CDR2 (germline): SGHRS, YFSETQ. CDR3 protein: CASSPQPIANYGYTF. For the CDR3, the DNA is TGCGCCAGCAGCCCCCAACCCATAGCTAACTATGGCTACACCTTC.

The V gene is TRBV5-1, the J gene TRBJ2-7; D might be TRBD1 or TRBD2, each matching 5 bases. V was pared by 0 bases and J by 0 bases, with 10 bases between. This CDR3 region has 15 residues. Looked up from germline, CDR1 is SGHRS and CDR2 is YFSETQ. The CDR3 DNA is TGCGCCAGCAGCTTGGCCGACGGGGCCTCCTACGAGCAGTACTTC. Its protein product is CASSLADGASYEQYF. Full variable domain (remainder filled in from reference TRBV5-1 and TRBJ2-7): KAGVTQTPRYLIKTRGQQVTLSCSPISGHRSVSWYQQTPGQGLQFLFEYFSETQRNKGNFPGRFSGRQFSNSRSEMNVSTLELGDSALYLCASSLADGASYEQYFGPGTRLTVT.

In this sample, this clone turned up once. The chain employs TRBV12-3 or TRBV12-4 and TRBJ2-1; D is undetermined. Deletions cut 5 bases from V and 8 bases from J, with 13 bases between. The CDR3 is made up of 13 amino acids. DNA of the CDR3: TGTGCCAGCAGTGTTGAAAGGTCCTATGAGCAGTTCTTC. Protein product: CASSVERSYEQFF.

The chain joins TRBV19 to TRBJ2-1; D remains ambiguous. CDR1 and CDR2 from the germline V gene are LNHDA and SQIVND (reference sequence). Trimming left V 1 base short and J 8 bases short, with 12 bases between. This CDR3 is built from 14 residues. DNA for the CDR3: TGTGCCAGTAGTATAGCCAGAGGTGTCGATGAGCAGTTCTTC. This codes for CASSIARGVDEQFF.

This sequence joins TRBV18 and TRBJ1-6; possible D gene TRBD1, 5 bases. The CDR3 extends over 15 amino acids. V lost 2 bases to trimming and J lost 5 bases, with 10 bases between them. The V gene's germline CDR1 is KGHSH and CDR2 LQKENI. This CDR3 is CASSPSIGDNSPLHF. The CDR3 bases are TGTGCCAGCTCACCATCCATAGGGGATAATTCACCCCTCCACTTT.

A word on this clone: Other DNA sequences in the same sample also yield this CDR3. The rearrangement uses TRBV9 and TRBJ2-2, with D unclear. The germline V gene has CDR1 SGDLS and CDR2 YYNGEE. V was pared by 2 bases and J by 5 bases, with 7 bases between. The CDR3 length is 13 residues. The CDR3 loop reads CASSVRGTGELFF. DNA of the CDR3: TGTGCCAGCAGCGTTCGTGGGACCGGGGAGCTGTTTTTT.

V and J are TRBV28 and TRBJ1-2; D ambiguous. V was trimmed by 5 bases and J by 3 bases, leaving 19 bases between them. Germline CDR1 is MDHEN and CDR2 is SYDVKM. This CDR3 is 16 amino acids long. CDR3 nucleotide sequence: TGTGCCAGCAGTCCTACTCTCGGCCCGCCGGACTATGGCTACACCTTC. It is translated as CASSPTLGPPDYGYTF.

This chain links TRBV18 with TRBJ1-1; the match to TRBD1 covers 8 bases. Unmatched junction bases numbered 6, after V lost 5 bases and J lost 1 base. The germline V gene has CDR1 KGHSH and CDR2 LQKENI. This CDR3 spans 15 amino acids. The chain's CDR3 is CASSYTGTGNTEAFF. The CDR3 bases are TGTGCCAGCTCATACACCGGGACAGGGAACACTGAAGCTTTCTTT. Variable domain in full (rest from reference TRBV18 and TRBJ1-1): NAGVMQNPRHLVRRRGQEARLRCSPMKGHSHVYWYRQLPEEGLKFMVYLQKENIIDESGMPKERFSAEFPKEGPSILRIQQVVRGDSAAYFCASSYTGTGNTEAFFGQGTRLTVV.

The J gene is TRBJ1-1, the V gene TRBV5-4, with D hard to call. V was pared by 2 bases and J by 0 bases, with 8 bases between. Germline lookup yields CDR1 SGHNT and CDR2 YYREEE (reference sequence). This CDR3 spans 14 amino acids. In DNA form, the CDR3 reads TGTGCCAGCAGCTTCGGGCAGTTGAACACTGAAGCTTTCTTT. Protein product: CASSFGQLNTEAFF.

The chain uses TRBV29-1 and TRBJ1-6; D gene unclear. V gave up 2 bases and J gave up 12 bases, with 17 bases separating them. Germline V gene lookup returns CDR1 SQVTM and CDR2 ANQGSEA. CDR3 length: 14 amino acids. In DNA form, the CDR3 reads TGCAGCGTTGAACTCGATCCTCCAGGAGGACCCCTCCACTTT. This codes for CSVELDPPGGPLHF.